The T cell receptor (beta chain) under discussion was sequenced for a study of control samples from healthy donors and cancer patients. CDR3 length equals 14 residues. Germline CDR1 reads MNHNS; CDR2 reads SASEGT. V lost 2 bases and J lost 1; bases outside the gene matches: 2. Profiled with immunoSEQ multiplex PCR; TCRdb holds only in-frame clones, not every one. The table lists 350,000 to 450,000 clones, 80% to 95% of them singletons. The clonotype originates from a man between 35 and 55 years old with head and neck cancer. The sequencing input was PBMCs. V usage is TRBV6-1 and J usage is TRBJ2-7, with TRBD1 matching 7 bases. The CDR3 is CASSEQGQSYEQYF. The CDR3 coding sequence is TGTGCCAGCAGTGAACAGGGACAGTCCTACGAGCAGTACTTC.